Sequencing of this T cell receptor (beta chain) was carried out in a study of identical twins. Notes on the study in general: Twins' excess sharing was less marked for out-of-frame beta sequences.

The CDR3 length is 11 residues. V lost 4 bases to trimming and J lost 6 bases, with 10 bases between them. CDR1 is DFQATT, CDR2 SNEGSKA, per germline (reference sequence). About this clonotype: Its antigen remains unknown.

TCRdb re-called the 5' RACE reads through MiXCR, storing one row per CDR3 protein. The table has about 520,000 distinct CDR3 sequences, around 20% seen once; the top ten hold about 0.91%. This same sample was also taken into another study, of T cells expressing NK-cell markers. That work adds: Of eight sequenced donors, seven were HCMV-seropositive and one HCMV-seronegative. Among CD8+ T cells from five or six donors, dominant NKG2C+ clonotypes accounted for roughly 1.0-7.0%. These clonotypes, the leaders elsewhere, also led the CD3+CD56-NKG2C+ fraction in several donors.

Input material: CD4+ T cells sorted from blood. The chain recombines TRBV20-1 with TRBJ2-7; D perhaps matches TRBD1 (6 bases). This receptor was taken from a woman aged 18-35 years in good health. The CDR3 bases are TGCAGTGCTAACGACAGGAGCGAGCAGTACTTC. Protein sequence: CSANDRSEQYF.